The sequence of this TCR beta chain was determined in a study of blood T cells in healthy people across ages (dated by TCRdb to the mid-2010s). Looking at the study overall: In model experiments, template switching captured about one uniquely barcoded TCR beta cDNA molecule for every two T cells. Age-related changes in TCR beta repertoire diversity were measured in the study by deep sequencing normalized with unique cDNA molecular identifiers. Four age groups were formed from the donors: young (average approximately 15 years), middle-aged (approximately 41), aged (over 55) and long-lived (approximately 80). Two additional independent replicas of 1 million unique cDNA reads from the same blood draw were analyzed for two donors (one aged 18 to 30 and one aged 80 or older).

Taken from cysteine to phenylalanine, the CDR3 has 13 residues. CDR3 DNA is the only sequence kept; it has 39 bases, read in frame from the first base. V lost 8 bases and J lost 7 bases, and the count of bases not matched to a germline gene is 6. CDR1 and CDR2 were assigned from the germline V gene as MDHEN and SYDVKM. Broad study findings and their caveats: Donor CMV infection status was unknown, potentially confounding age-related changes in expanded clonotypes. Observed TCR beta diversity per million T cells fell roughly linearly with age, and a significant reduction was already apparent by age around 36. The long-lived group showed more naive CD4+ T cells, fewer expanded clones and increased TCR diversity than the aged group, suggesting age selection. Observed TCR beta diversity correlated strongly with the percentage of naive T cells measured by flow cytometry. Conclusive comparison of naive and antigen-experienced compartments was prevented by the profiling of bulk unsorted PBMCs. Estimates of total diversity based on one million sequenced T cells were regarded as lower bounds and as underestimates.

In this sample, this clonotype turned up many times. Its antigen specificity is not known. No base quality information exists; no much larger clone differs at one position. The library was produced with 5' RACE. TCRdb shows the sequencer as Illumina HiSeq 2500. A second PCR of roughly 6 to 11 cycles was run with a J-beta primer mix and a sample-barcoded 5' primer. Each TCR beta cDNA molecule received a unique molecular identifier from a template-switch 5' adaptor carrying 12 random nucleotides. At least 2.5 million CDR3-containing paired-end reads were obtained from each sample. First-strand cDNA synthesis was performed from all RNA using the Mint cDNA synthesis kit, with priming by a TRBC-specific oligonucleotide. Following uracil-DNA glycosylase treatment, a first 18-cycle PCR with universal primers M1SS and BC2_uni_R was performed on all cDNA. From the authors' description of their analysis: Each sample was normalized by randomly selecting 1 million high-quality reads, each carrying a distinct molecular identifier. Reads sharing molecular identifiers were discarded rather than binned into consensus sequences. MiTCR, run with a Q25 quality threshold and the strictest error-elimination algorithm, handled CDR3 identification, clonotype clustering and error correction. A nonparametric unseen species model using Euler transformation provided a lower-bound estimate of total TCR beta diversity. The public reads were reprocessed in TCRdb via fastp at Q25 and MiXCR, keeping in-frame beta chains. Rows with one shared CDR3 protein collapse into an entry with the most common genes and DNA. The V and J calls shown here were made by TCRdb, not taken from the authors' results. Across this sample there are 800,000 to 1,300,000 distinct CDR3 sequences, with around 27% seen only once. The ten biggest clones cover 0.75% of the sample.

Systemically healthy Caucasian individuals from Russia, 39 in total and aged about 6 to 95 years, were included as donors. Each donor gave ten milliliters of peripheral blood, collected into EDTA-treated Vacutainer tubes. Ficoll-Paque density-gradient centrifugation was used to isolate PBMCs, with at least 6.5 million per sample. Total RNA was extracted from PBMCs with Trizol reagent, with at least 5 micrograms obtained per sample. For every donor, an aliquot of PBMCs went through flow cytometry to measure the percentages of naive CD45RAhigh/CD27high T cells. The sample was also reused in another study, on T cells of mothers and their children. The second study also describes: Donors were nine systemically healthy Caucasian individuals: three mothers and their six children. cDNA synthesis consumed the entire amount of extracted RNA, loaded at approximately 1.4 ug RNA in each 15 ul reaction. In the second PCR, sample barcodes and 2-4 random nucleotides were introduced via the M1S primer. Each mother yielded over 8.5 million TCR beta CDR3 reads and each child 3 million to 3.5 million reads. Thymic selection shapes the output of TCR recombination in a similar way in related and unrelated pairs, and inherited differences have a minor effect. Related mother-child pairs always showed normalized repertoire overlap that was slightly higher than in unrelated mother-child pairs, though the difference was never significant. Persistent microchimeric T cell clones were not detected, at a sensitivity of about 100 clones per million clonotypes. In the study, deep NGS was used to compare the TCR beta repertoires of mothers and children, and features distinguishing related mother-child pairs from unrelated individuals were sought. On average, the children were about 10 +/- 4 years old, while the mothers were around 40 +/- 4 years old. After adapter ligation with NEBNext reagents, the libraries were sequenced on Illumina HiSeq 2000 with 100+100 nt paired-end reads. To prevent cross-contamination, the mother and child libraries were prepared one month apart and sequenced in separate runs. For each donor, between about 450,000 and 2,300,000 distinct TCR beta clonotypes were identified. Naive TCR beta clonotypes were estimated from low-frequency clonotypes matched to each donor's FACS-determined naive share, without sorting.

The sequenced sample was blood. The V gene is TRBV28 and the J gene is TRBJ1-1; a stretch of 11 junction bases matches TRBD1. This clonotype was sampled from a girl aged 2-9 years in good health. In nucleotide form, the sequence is TGTGCCAGCCGGGACAGGGGGGAAGGTGAAGCTTTCTTT. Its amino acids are CASRDRGEGEAFF.